The 11 T cell receptor beta chains in this list originate from one sample, sequenced in a study of cytomegalovirus exposure and HLA in healthy donors. The PCR had 60 Vbeta and 13 Jbeta primers. Data came from immunoSEQ multiplex PCR; TCRdb stores just in-frame clones and leaves some out. Counted here are 120,000 or so clones, approximately 69% occurring once; the ten biggest clones make up 3% to 5%. Sample: PBMCs. The receptors shown here come from a man in his forties in good health and CMV-seropositive.

The chain combines TRBV19 with TRBJ1-2; unclear D gene. Germline V gene data show CDR1 as LNHDA and CDR2 as SQIVND (reference sequence). The CDR3 is 13 residues long. Trimming left V 7 bases short and J 4 bases short, with 13 bases between. CDR3 coding DNA: TGTGCCAGTATGACGGGATCGGGCTATGGCTACACCTTC. This encodes CASMTGSGYGYTF.

The J gene is TRBJ1-3, the V gene TRBV9, with 7 nucleotides matching TRBD1. CDR1 and CDR2 (germline): SGDLS, YYNGEE. V gave up 0 bases and J gave up 4 bases; unmatched junction bases: 4. This CDR3 has 15 residues. In DNA, the CDR3 is TGTGCCAGCAGCGTAGAGACAGGGTTCGGAAACACCATATATTTT. It translates to CASSVETGFGNTIYF. Together with reference TRBV9 and TRBJ1-3, the CDR3 gives the full variable domain: DSGVTQTPKHLITATGQRVTLRCSPRSGDLSVYWYQQSLDQGLQFLIQYYNGEERAKGNILERFSAQQFPDLHSELNLSSLELGDSALYFCASSVETGFGNTIYFGEGSWLTVV.

This clone was observed once. This rearrangement joins TRBV2 to TRBJ1-1, with D uncertain. The germline V gene has CDR1 SNHLY and CDR2 FYNNEI. V gave up 2 bases and J gave up 5 bases, with 3 bases separating them. This CDR3 is built from 11 residues. The CDR3 loop is CASSERTEAFF. Here the CDR3 DNA reads TGTGCCAGCAGTGAACGGACTGAAGCTTTCTTT.

This chain joins TRBV7-2 and TRBJ1-2; possibly TRBD1 for D (5 bases). Trimming pared 6 bases from V and 4 bases from J, leaving 21 bases between. Germline V gene data show CDR1 as SGHTA and CDR2 as FQGNSA. This CDR3 has 16 amino acids. The CDR3 nucleotides are TGTGCCAGCAGTCAAACGGGTGGGCAGGGTTTCTATGGCTACACCTTC. Its protein is CASSQTGGQGFYGYTF.

This clone was counted between two and nine times. V gene TRBV9 combines with J gene TRBJ2-2, with D maybe TRBD2 (6 bases). Germline-derived CDR1 and CDR2 are SGDLS and YYNGEE. V was shortened by 4 bases and J by 1 base, with 17 bases between the two germline ends. CDR3 length: 17 amino acids. The CDR3 here is CASSPKRAQMNTGELFF. CDR3 sequence (DNA): TGTGCCAGCAGCCCAAAGCGGGCACAGATGAACACCGGGGAGCTGTTTTTT.

This chain joins TRBV7-9 and TRBJ2-1; tentatively, D is TRBD1 (5 bases). The CDR3 runs 13 residues. Germline-derived CDR1 and CDR2 are SEHNR and FQNEAQ (reference sequence). V was shortened by 3 bases and J by 9 bases, with 12 bases between the two germline ends. The CDR3 nucleotides are TGTGCCAGCAGCTTGGCGACAGTTGGTGAGCAGTTCTTC. Protein: CASSLATVGEQFF.

V usage is TRBV25-1 and J usage is TRBJ2-3, with 7 bases lining up with TRBD1. The trim removed 3 bases at V and 2 bases at J, leaving 8 bases unmatched. CDR1 is MGHDK, CDR2 SYGVNS, per germline. CDR3 length: 16 amino acids. The CDR3 nucleotides read TGTGCCAGCAGTGACCGGGACAGAATTATCACAGATACGCAGTATTTT. Protein: CASSDRDRIITDTQYF.

This clone was observed a few times. This chain connects TRBV30 to TRBJ2-2; D might be TRBD2 (5 bases). V was shortened by 4 bases and J by 6 bases, with 15 bases between the two germline ends. Germline CDR1 GTSNPN, CDR2 SVGIG (reference sequence). CDR3 length: 14 amino acids. The CDR3, as DNA: TGTGCCTGGACGGGGATTCTTTCACCCGGGGAGCTGTTTTTT. Translation: CAWTGILSPGELFF.

The rearrangement links TRBV5-1 to TRBJ1-1; TRBD1 matches at 8 bases. Germline lookup yields CDR1 SGHRS and CDR2 YFSETQ. The length of the CDR3 is 16 residues. After removal of 3 bases from V and 0 bases from J, the junction contained 7 bases not matched to a gene. CDR3 DNA sequence: TGCGCCAGCAGCTCCATACAGGGGGGGATGAACACTGAAGCTTTCTTT. It codes for CASSSIQGGMNTEAFF.

The rearrangement joins TRBV9 to TRBJ1-3; 7 bases match TRBD1. V dropped 2 bases and J dropped 0; count of bases not matched to a gene: 5. Germline V CDR1 and CDR2: SGDLS, YYNGEE. The CDR3 is made up of 16 amino acids. The CDR3 DNA is TGTGCCAGCAGCGTGGGACAGCTCCGCTCTGGAAACACCATATATTTT. Its translation: CASSVGQLRSGNTIYF.

This clone occurred a few times. The chain has TRBV30 and TRBJ1-5; D is ambiguous. The germline V gene encodes CDR1 GTSNPN and CDR2 SVGIG (reference sequence). Trimming shortened V by 0 bases and J by 2 bases, and 8 bases separated the two germline ends. The CDR3 contains 14 residues. The CDR3 here is CAWSVAEGNQPQHF. DNA of the CDR3: TGTGCCTGGAGTGTGGCCGAGGGCAATCAGCCCCAGCATTTT.